This T cell receptor beta chain was identified during a study of early T cells in non-severe SARS-CoV-2 infection. Looking at the study overall: Sequencing of unsorted whole blood was done on bulk RNA, leaving chains unpaired.

Notes on the study in general: VDJdb matching skewed toward anti-spike CD8 responses, missing private and CD4 specificities.

The CDR3 covers 16 residues. Unmatched junction bases numbered 8, after V lost 6 bases and J lost 4 bases. From germline, CDR1 is SNHLY and CDR2 FYNNEI. Separate cDNA molecules each had unique molecular identifiers attached to them. Each CDR3 protein is one row after TCRdb ran MiXCR on the 5' RACE reads. Altogether 100,000 to 150,000 distinct CDR3 sequences are present, just under 15% being singletons, with the ten largest covering 21%. Comments on this clonotype: What it recognizes is unknown.

The source of this sequence is an adult who was a healthcare worker with PCR-confirmed SARS-CoV-2 infection or an uninfected control (not recorded which). V usage is TRBV2 and J usage is TRBJ2-1, with 11 bases fitting TRBD2. Sequencing used whole blood. The CDR3, as DNA: TGTGCCAGCAGGGCCCGACTAGCGGGGACTTACAATGAGCAGTTCTTC. Encoded protein: CASRARLAGTYNEQFF.